These T cell receptor beta chains were read from a single sample in a study of T cells in Graves' hyperthyroidism and ophthalmopathy. TCRdb reprocessed the multiplex PCR reads via MiXCR and lists one record per CDR3 protein. The profile covers just over 550,000 distinct CDR3 sequences, with about 45% appearing a single time and 8.2% taken by the ten largest. Sequencing was performed on peripheral blood or thyroid tissue (not recorded which). The source of these receptors is a young woman with Graves' hyperthyroidism. Each CDR3 is given with its conserved first and last residue. The order of the fields is D gene, clone size, V gene, CDR3 length, J gene, CDR3 protein, CDR3 DNA. A D gene is named only where the DNA matches it firmly. Rows give clone size only sometimes, using once, few, many, or a class for an expanded clone.

>TRBD2|many|TRBV9|15|TRBJ2-6
CASSSTSAGANVLTF
TGTGCCAGCAGCTCCACTAGCGCTGGGGCCAACGTCCTGACTTTC
>TRBD1|-|TRBV20-1|15|TRBJ2-7
CSAVTGTDLSYEQYF
TGCAGTGCTGTTACCGGGACAGACCTCTCCTACGAGCAGTACTTC
>-|many|TRBV10-3|14|TRBJ1-1
CAISVVARNTEAFF
TGTGCCATCAGTGTTGTGGCCCGGAACACTGAAGCTTTCTTT
>-|-|TRBV4-3|16|TRBJ2-7
CASSQSPRGTSYEQYF
TGCGCCAGCAGCCAATCGCCGCGGGGTACCTCCTACGAGCAGTACTTC
>-|-|TRBV29-1|15|TRBJ1-4
CSVEDPDSRNEKLFF
TGCAGCGTTGAAGATCCGGACAGCAGAAATGAAAAACTGTTTTTT
>-|-|TRBV7-6|15|TRBJ1-2
CASSLATSTAYGYTF
TGTGCCAGCAGCTTAGCGACCTCCACCGCCTATGGCTACACCTTC
>TRBD2|-|TRBV29-1|15|TRBJ2-1
CSVVGGLAGGSGQFF
TGCAGCGTTGTTGGGGGACTAGCGGGAGGTTCGGGGCAGTTCTTC
>-|-|TRBV2|19|TRBJ1-1
CASSLAGVGPELPNTEAFF
TGTGCCAGCAGCTTAGCAGGGGTTGGGCCCGAGCTCCCAAACACTGAAGCTTTCTTT
>-|many|TRBV14|13|TRBJ1-1
CASSQERNTEAFF
TGTGCCAGCAGCCAAGAGAGGAACACTGAAGCTTTCTTT
>-|-|TRBV12-5|12|TRBJ1-1
CASGKRSTEAFF
TGTGCTAGTGGTAAACGGTCCACTGAAGCTTTCTTT
>-|-|TRBV7-8|12|TRBJ2-7
CASSARAYEQYF
TGTGCCAGCAGCGCTCGGGCTTACGAGCAGTACTTC
>TRBD1|-|TRBV29-1|14|TRBJ1-1
CSVGQPLGTDEAFF
TGCAGCGTGGGACAGCCTTTAGGGACCGATGAAGCTTTCTTT
>TRBD2|-|TRBV7-9|17|TRBJ2-2
CASSLGTSAANTGELFF
TGCGCCAGCAGCTTGGGGACTAGCGCCGCGAACACCGGGGAGCTGTTTTTT
>-|few|TRBV5-5|13|TRBJ2-5
CASSLGWEETQYF
TGTGCCAGCAGCTTGGGGTGGGAGGAGACCCAGTACTTC
>TRBD1|few|TRBV2|13|TRBJ1-1
CASSPDREYEAFF
TGTGCCAGCAGTCCGGACAGGGAATATGAAGCTTTCTTT
>-|many|TRBV7-9|14|TRBJ1-3
CASSLPGPGNTIYF
TGTGCCAGCAGCTTACCAGGGCCAGGAAACACCATATATTTT
>TRBD1|-|TRBV2|12|TRBJ2-7
CARAGTGSEQYF
TGTGCCAGGGCCGGGACAGGGAGCGAGCAGTACTTC
>-|many|TRBV20-1|14|TRBJ1-1
CSVTAEGMNTEAFF
TGCAGTGTTACTGCCGAGGGCATGAACACTGAAGCTTTCTTT
>TRBD1|-|TRBV7-6|12|TRBJ1-1
CASSHYRGEAFF
TGTGCCAGCAGCCATTACAGGGGGGAAGCTTTCTTT
>-|-|TRBV29-1|13|TRBJ2-6
CSVRWDEAYVLTF
TGCAGCGTTCGATGGGACGAGGCCTACGTCCTGACTTTC
>-|-|TRBV7-9|14|TRBJ1-6
CASSRPGENSPLHF
TGTGCCAGCAGTCGGCCAGGAGAGAATTCACCCCTCCACTTT
>TRBD1|-|TRBV7-2|18|TRBJ1-2
CASSPLTGDGLANYGYTF
TGTGCCAGCAGCCCTCTCACAGGGGACGGATTAGCTAACTATGGCTACACCTTC
>-|few|TRBV29-1|14|TRBJ1-2
CSVVTPQGTNGYTF
TGCAGCGTTGTGACACCTCAGGGGACAAATGGCTACACCTTC
>-|-|TRBV20-1|11|TRBJ1-1
CSASTQTEAFF
TGCAGTGCCTCGACCCAGACTGAAGCTTTCTTT
>-|-|TRBV5-1|12|TRBJ1-2
CASRGFISGYTF
TGCGCCAGCAGAGGGTTCATTTCGGGCTACACCTTC
>-|many|TRBV2|14|TRBJ1-5
CASSSEGRNQPQHF
TGTGCCAGCAGTTCCGAGGGGCGTAATCAGCCCCAGCATTTT
>TRBD1|-|TRBV29-1|13|TRBJ1-5
CSARQGLVQPQHF
TGCAGCGCTAGACAGGGGCTCGTTCAGCCCCAGCATTTT
>-|many|TRBV24-1|14|TRBJ1-5
CATIAGESNQPQHF
TGTGCCACCATAGCAGGGGAAAGCAATCAGCCCCAGCATTTT
>TRBD2|-|TRBV5-1|14|TRBJ2-7
CASSPTHLLAKQYF
TGCGCCAGCAGCCCCACTCATCTACTAGCGAAGCAGTACTTC
>-|few|TRBV12-3/TRBV12-4|13|TRBJ2-7
CASSLRTQYEQYF
TGTGCCAGCAGTTTAAGGACACAGTACGAGCAGTACTTC
>-|few|TRBV19|14|TRBJ2-2
CASNPSANTGELFF
TGTGCCAGTAATCCCTCCGCGAACACCGGGGAGCTGTTTTTT
>-|-|TRBV19|15|TRBJ2-2
CASSIDPSRAGELFF
TGTGCCAGTAGTATAGATCCTTCTCGGGCCGGGGAGCTGTTTTTT
>-|few|TRBV25-1|14|TRBJ1-1
CASSDQGTNTEAFF
TGTGCCAGCAGTGACCAGGGTACGAACACTGAAGCTTTCTTT
>TRBD2|-|TRBV2|15|TRBJ2-5
CASSFMAGGVETQYF
TGTGCCAGCAGTTTTATGGCGGGAGGAGTGGAGACCCAGTACTTC
>-|many|TRBV5-1|13|TRBJ2-7
CASSLRTGYEQYF
TGCGCCAGCAGCTTGAGAACAGGCTACGAGCAGTACTTC
>-|-|TRBV6-5|14|TRBJ2-5
CASSYSGREETQYF
TGTGCCAGCAGTTACTCCGGCAGGGAAGAGACCCAGTACTTC
>-|-|TRBV6-5|15|TRBJ2-7
CASSYSKTNSYEQYF
TGTGCCAGCAGTTACTCGAAGACAAACTCCTACGAGCAGTACTTC
>-|-|TRBV7-9|15|TRBJ1-1
CASSLFSEGNTEAFF
TGTGCCAGCAGCTTATTTTCCGAGGGGAACACTGAAGCTTTCTTT
>-|-|TRBV12-3/TRBV12-4|16|TRBJ1-1
CASSLRQGIGNTEAFF
TGTGCCAGCAGTTTACGGCAGGGGATCGGGAACACTGAAGCTTTCTTT
>-|-|TRBV10-3|14|TRBJ1-1
CAISESGTRGEAFF
TGTGCCATCAGTGAGTCCGGGACGAGAGGAGAGGCTTTCTTT